This TCR beta chain was identified in a study of CD8 T cells in ankylosing spondylitis. Germline V gene data show CDR1 as SGHRS and CDR2 as YFSETQ. The CDR3 length is 15 residues. The germline V and J ends were trimmed by 0 bases and 7 bases, with 17 bases remaining between them. Using its own MiXCR run on the 5' RACE reads, TCRdb lists one record per CDR3 protein. The top ten hold less than 25% of the sample, which has approximately 220,000 distinct CDR3 sequences, about 11% seen once. Notes on the study in general: Certain motif variants had earlier appeared in reactive arthritis synovial fluid and blood.

This clonotype appeared many times. Its cognate antigen is unknown. Sequenced input: blood, either unsorted or a sorted T cell fraction (not recorded which). The receptor was isolated from a male donor with ankylosing spondylitis or in good health (not recorded which). The gene calls are TRBV5-1 and TRBJ2-7; maybe TRBD1 (5 bases). The CDR3 DNA reads TGCGCCAGCAGCTTGGGGGCAGGGAACCTGGGGGAGCAGTACTTC. It yields the protein CASSLGAGNLGEQYF.